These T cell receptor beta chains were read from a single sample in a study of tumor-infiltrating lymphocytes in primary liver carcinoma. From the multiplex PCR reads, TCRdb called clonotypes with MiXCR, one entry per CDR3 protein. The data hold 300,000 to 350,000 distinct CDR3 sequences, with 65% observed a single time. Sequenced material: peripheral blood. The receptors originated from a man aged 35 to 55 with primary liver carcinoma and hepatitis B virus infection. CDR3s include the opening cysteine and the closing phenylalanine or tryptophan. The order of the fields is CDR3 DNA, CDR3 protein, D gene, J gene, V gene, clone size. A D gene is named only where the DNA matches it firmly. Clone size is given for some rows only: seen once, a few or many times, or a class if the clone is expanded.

DNA: TGTGCCAGCAGTCCCCCCGGACCCTATGGCTACACCTTC
CDR3: CASSPPGPYGYTF
D: -
J: TRBJ1-2
V: TRBV28
size: few

DNA: TGTGCCAGCAGCTTAAGCGAGGGACAACAACCTGGACCTGCCCTAGGAATCGAGCAGTACTTC
CDR3: CASSLSEGQQPGPALGIEQYF
D: -
J: TRBJ2-7
V: TRBV11-2
size: -

DNA: TGTGCCAGCAGTTTATCAGGGACGAACACCGGGGAGCTGTTTTTT
CDR3: CASSLSGTNTGELFF
D: -
J: TRBJ2-2
V: TRBV28
size: few

DNA: TGTGCGAGCAGTGATGGGTCCGGAGGCACCGGGGAGCAGTTTTTT
CDR3: CASSDGSGGTGEQFF
D: -
J: TRBJ2-2
V: TRBV6-1
size: -

DNA: TGCGCCAGCAGCCAAGGCGTACCCGGGGAGACAATGAACACTGAAGCTTTCTTT
CDR3: CASSQGVPGETMNTEAFF
D: -
J: TRBJ1-1
V: TRBV4-1
size: few

DNA: TGCGCCAGCAGCCAAGATAGGGGATATGGCTACACCTTC
CDR3: CASSQDRGYGYTF
D: -
J: TRBJ1-2
V: TRBV4-3
size: many

DNA: TGTGCCAGCAGTTTTAACTGGGTGGGATCATACAATGAGCAGTTCTTC
CDR3: CASSFNWVGSYNEQFF
D: -
J: TRBJ2-1
V: TRBV12-3/TRBV12-4
size: many

DNA: TGTGCCAGCAGCCTAGGGACACCAACCTACGAGCAGTACTTC
CDR3: CASSLGTPTYEQYF
D: -
J: TRBJ2-7
V: TRBV7-8
size: few

DNA: TGTGCCAGCAGTCCTCCGGAGGTAGCGTTAGCCGGGGAGCTGTTTTTT
CDR3: CASSPPEVALAGELFF
D: -
J: TRBJ2-2
V: TRBV6-5
size: -

DNA: TGTGCCATTACCCCGGGACAGGGTATGGTATTTAGGATTTACAATGAGCAGTTCTTC
CDR3: CAITPGQGMVFRIYNEQFF
D: TRBD1
J: TRBJ2-1
V: TRBV10-3
size: -

DNA: TGTGCCAGCAGCTTAGTAGCGAGGGGCGAGCAGTACTTC
CDR3: CASSLVARGEQYF
D: -
J: TRBJ2-7
V: TRBV11-2
size: -

DNA: TGCAGCGGGGCCCCTAATAAGGAGACCCAGTACTTC
CDR3: CSGAPNKETQYF
D: -
J: TRBJ2-5
V: TRBV29-1
size: many

DNA: TGTGCCATCAGTGAAGGGCGGTACAATGAGCAGTTCTTC
CDR3: CAISEGRYNEQFF
D: -
J: TRBJ2-1
V: TRBV10-3
size: many

DNA: TGTGCCACCGGGGGAACGCTCGTCTACACCTTC
CDR3: CATGGTLVYTF
D: -
J: TRBJ1-2
V: TRBV10-3
size: -

DNA: TGTGCCAGCAGCTTATCACAGGGGATGGCCTACAATGAGCAGTTCTTT
CDR3: CASSLSQGMAYNEQFF
D: TRBD1
J: TRBJ2-1
V: TRBV7-3
size: -

DNA: TGTGCCAGCAGTCCCCCCCTCCGCGGAGCCAAAAACATTCAGTACTTC
CDR3: CASSPPLRGAKNIQYF
D: -
J: TRBJ2-4
V: TRBV28
size: -

DNA: TGTGCCAGCAGCGGGGGGCGCGGTGAAAAACTGTTTTTT
CDR3: CASSGGRGEKLFF
D: -
J: TRBJ1-4
V: TRBV12-3/TRBV12-4
size: many

DNA: TGTGCCAGCAGCTTAGTGACTAGCGGGATTAATGAGCAGTTCTTC
CDR3: CASSLVTSGINEQFF
D: TRBD2
J: TRBJ2-1
V: TRBV11-2
size: medium-sized

DNA: TGCGCCAGCAGCCCCAAGGGCGATGGCTATTCGAACTACAAGCAGTACTTC
CDR3: CASSPKGDGYSNYKQYF
D: -
J: TRBJ2-7
V: TRBV4-1
size: once

DNA: TGTGCCAGCAGACCAGGGACTCCTTTGAATGAGCAGTTCTTC
CDR3: CASRPGTPLNEQFF
D: -
J: TRBJ2-1
V: TRBV12-3/TRBV12-4
size: once

DNA: TGCGCCAGCAGCTGGACTAGCGGAGAAGAGACCCAGTACTTC
CDR3: CASSWTSGEETQYF
D: TRBD2
J: TRBJ2-5
V: TRBV5-1
size: many

DNA: TGTGCCAGCAGCCAGGGACAGGGAAGCACAGATACGCAGTATTTT
CDR3: CASSQGQGSTDTQYF
D: TRBD1
J: TRBJ2-3
V: TRBV5-4
size: few

DNA: TGTGCCAGCAGTGAATTAAGCGGGAGGGCCATGGGTGAGCAGTTCTTC
CDR3: CASSELSGRAMGEQFF
D: TRBD2
J: TRBJ2-1
V: TRBV6-1
size: -

DNA: TGTGCCAGTAGTGAAGGAGACGCCCAAGGGGAGACCCAGTACTTC
CDR3: CASSEGDAQGETQYF
D: -
J: TRBJ2-5
V: TRBV6-2/TRBV6-3
size: -

DNA: TGTGCCATCCAGCGGGAGACTAAAAACACCATATATTTT
CDR3: CAIQRETKNTIYF
D: -
J: TRBJ1-3
V: TRBV10-3
size: -

DNA: TGTGTCAGCAACTTAGGTCCGCCAGGGAGAACCTACGAGCAGTACTTC
CDR3: CVSNLGPPGRTYEQYF
D: -
J: TRBJ2-7
V: TRBV11-2
size: -

DNA: TGCGCCAGCAGCCCCGGAGGCACAGGAGGCTCTGGGGCCAACGTCCTGACTTTC
CDR3: CASSPGGTGGSGANVLTF
D: -
J: TRBJ2-6
V: TRBV5-1
size: -

DNA: TGTGCCAGTAGCTTCCTTCTTATGATACACTACACAGATACGCAGTATTTT
CDR3: CASSFLLMIHYTDTQYF
D: -
J: TRBJ2-3
V: TRBV11-2
size: -

DNA: TGTGCCAGCAGCCCGGGACTAGCGGGAACTACCTACAATGAGCAGTTCTTC
CDR3: CASSPGLAGTTYNEQFF
D: TRBD2
J: TRBJ2-1
V: TRBV11-2
size: many

DNA: TGTGCCAGCAGCCCTCCGGGACAGATCTACAATGAGCAGTTCTTC
CDR3: CASSPPGQIYNEQFF
D: TRBD1
J: TRBJ2-1
V: TRBV28
size: few

DNA: TGTGCCTGGAAACATCAGGGGTACGGTTTCGAGCAGTACTTC
CDR3: CAWKHQGYGFEQYF
D: -
J: TRBJ2-7
V: TRBV30
size: -

DNA: TGTGCCAGCAGCCCGAGACTAGACCAAGAGACCCAGTACTTC
CDR3: CASSPRLDQETQYF
D: -
J: TRBJ2-5
V: TRBV5-4
size: -

DNA: TGCGCCAGCAGCCAAGGGCAGGGGAGGAACAGTGAAGCTTTCTTT
CDR3: CASSQGQGRNSEAFF
D: -
J: TRBJ1-1
V: TRBV4-3
size: many

DNA: TGCGCCAGCAGCCAAGATGGGACGGTGCCTAACAATGAGCAGTCCTTC
CDR3: CASSQDGTVPNNEQSF
D: -
J: TRBJ2-1
V: TRBV4-1
size: -

DNA: TGTGCCACCAGCTTAGTCCCGGGAGGGTTGTCAGATACGCAGTATTTT
CDR3: CATSLVPGGLSDTQYF
D: TRBD2
J: TRBJ2-3
V: TRBV11-2
size: -

DNA: TGTGCCAGCAGCTTATACCCCCGGCCAGCGGGAGGGCCGAGCGATGAGCAGTTCTTC
CDR3: CASSLYPRPAGGPSDEQFF
D: TRBD2
J: TRBJ2-1
V: TRBV11-2
size: many

DNA: TGTACCAGCAGCCTAGAAAACTATGGCTACACCTTC
CDR3: CTSSLENYGYTF
D: -
J: TRBJ1-2
V: TRBV11-2
size: -

DNA: TGTGCCAGCAGCATATACCGGTTAGTTGGTGAGCAGTTCTTC
CDR3: CASSIYRLVGEQFF
D: -
J: TRBJ2-1
V: TRBV11-2
size: -

DNA: TGTGCCAGCATACAGGCGATTAGCTATGGCTACACCTTC
CDR3: CASIQAISYGYTF
D: -
J: TRBJ1-2
V: TRBV2
size: -

DNA: TGCAGTGCTAGATACTGGACTAGCGGGAAGGGCACAGATACGCAGTATTTT
CDR3: CSARYWTSGKGTDTQYF
D: TRBD2
J: TRBJ2-3
V: TRBV20-1
size: -

DNA: TGTGCCAGCGGTTTAGACGGCTTACAGGTTCACACCGGGGAGCTGTTTTTT
CDR3: CASGLDGLQVHTGELFF
D: -
J: TRBJ2-2
V: TRBV11-2
size: -

DNA: TGTGCCAGCAGTCCCGGGGGCTACGGGCAGTACTTC
CDR3: CASSPGGYGQYF
D: -
J: TRBJ2-7
V: TRBV11-2
size: few

DNA: TGTGCCAGCAGCTTGAACGTGGCTGTAGCTTTCTTT
CDR3: CASSLNVAVAFF
D: -
J: TRBJ1-1
V: TRBV5-4
size: -

DNA: TGTGCCAGCAGTTACTCGATGTCAGGGGGTGGGAGCAATCAGCCCCAGCATTTT
CDR3: CASSYSMSGGGSNQPQHF
D: TRBD1
J: TRBJ1-5
V: TRBV6-6
size: -

DNA: TGTGCCAGCAGTAAGGGGGAAGCTTTCTTT
CDR3: CASSKGEAFF
D: -
J: TRBJ1-1
V: TRBV6-1
size: few

DNA: TGTGCCAGCACAGATCAGGGGGCGTTTGACTACGAGCAGTACTTC
CDR3: CASTDQGAFDYEQYF
D: TRBD1
J: TRBJ2-7
V: TRBV12-3/TRBV12-4
size: -

DNA: TGTGTCAGCAGTTATCAGGGTAGGGGGGAGACCCAGTACTTC
CDR3: CVSSYQGRGETQYF
D: -
J: TRBJ2-5
V: TRBV28
size: -

DNA: TGTACCAGCAGCTGGGGCGGGGCATACGAACAGTACTTC
CDR3: CTSSWGGAYEQYF
D: -
J: TRBJ2-7
V: TRBV11-1
size: -

DNA: TGTGCCAGCAGTTACTTACTCGTCGCGGTTGACACTGAAGCTTTCTTT
CDR3: CASSYLLVAVDTEAFF
D: -
J: TRBJ1-1
V: TRBV6-6
size: many

DNA: TGCGCCCCCGTCGAGAAGGAGACATGGGGTGTATGGGGCGACAATGAGCAGTTCTTC
CDR3: CAPVEKETWGVWGDNEQFF
D: -
J: TRBJ2-1
V: TRBV10-1
size: -

DNA: TGCAGCGTAGCTCCGGGACAGGGCATGAGGGAGCAGTACTTC
CDR3: CSVAPGQGMREQYF
D: TRBD1
J: TRBJ2-7
V: TRBV29-1
size: many

DNA: TGTGCCAGCAGCTTCCGGGTCAGGGGTACAGATACGCAGTATTTT
CDR3: CASSFRVRGTDTQYF
D: -
J: TRBJ2-3
V: TRBV14
size: -

DNA: TGCGCCAGCAGCTTGGCGCTGACTAGCGGGAGGGAGGCAGATACGCAGTATTTT
CDR3: CASSLALTSGREADTQYF
D: TRBD2
J: TRBJ2-3
V: TRBV5-1
size: -

DNA: TGTGCCACCAGTTCAGGGGAATTACAAGAGACCCAGTACTTC
CDR3: CATSSGELQETQYF
D: -
J: TRBJ2-5
V: TRBV28
size: once

DNA: TGTGCCAGCACCGTGGGGGGCAGGGCCTACACCGGGGAGCTGTTTTTT
CDR3: CASTVGGRAYTGELFF
D: -
J: TRBJ2-2
V: TRBV5-4
size: -

DNA: TGTGCCAGCAGAGCCCGGACTAGGGCCTACGAGCAGTACTTC
CDR3: CASRARTRAYEQYF
D: TRBD2
J: TRBJ2-7
V: TRBV11-2
size: many

DNA: TGTGCCAGCAGAGGATTAACCGGGGAGCTGTTTTTT
CDR3: CASRGLTGELFF
D: -
J: TRBJ2-2
V: TRBV6-5
size: few

DNA: TGTGCCAGCAGTTTCCGGGTCTATAGCAATCAGCCCCAACATTTT
CDR3: CASSFRVYSNQPQHF
D: -
J: TRBJ1-5
V: TRBV6-5
size: -

DNA: TGTGCCAGCAGCTTGGGGAGAAATAGCGGGAGATACAATGAGCAGTTCTTC
CDR3: CASSLGRNSGRYNEQFF
D: TRBD2
J: TRBJ2-1
V: TRBV5-4
size: -